This TCR beta chain derives from a study of blood T cell repertoires in COVID-19. The repertoire was sequenced with immunoSEQ multiplex PCR; TCRdb's copy has only in-frame clones and lacks some. Of 350,000 to 450,000 clones detected, about nine tenths appear once; the ten largest clones hold about 0.9%. Germline CDR1 GTSNPN, CDR2 SVGIG (reference sequence). The CDR3 runs 14 residues. Trimming cost V 2 bases and J 6 bases, with 16 bases left between them. Sequencing was carried out using PBMCs or T cells enriched from blood (not recorded which). The chain joins TRBV30 to TRBJ1-1, with D tentatively TRBD1 (5 bases). The receptor was derived from a woman aged 35 to 49 who had been exposed to COVID-19. The CDR3 here is CAWSRNGGFPEAFF. CDR3 sequence (DNA): TGTGCCTGGAGTAGGAACGGGGGATTTCCTGAAGCTTTCTTT.